Each of the 9 T cell receptor beta chains below was sequenced from the same sample in a study of circulating CD8 cells and anti-PD-1 response in melanoma. Using roughly 15 ng of total RNA, TCR libraries were made with the QIAseq Immune Repertoire TCR panel. Using its own MiXCR run on the reads, TCRdb lists one record per CDR3 protein. The sample contains approximately 470 distinct CDR3 sequences, around 9.4% of which appear only once. From live CD3+CD8+TCRalphabeta+ cells, four PD-1 and/or TIGIT subsets were sorted. Specimen: CD8+ T cells from PBMCs, collected at baseline or after one month of anti-PD-1 therapy (not recorded which). These receptors originate from a human donor with melanoma.

This clonotype was seen once. At one end the junction does not follow the germline gene, possibly because of a read error. The V call is TRBV28, the J call TRBJ2-7; D uncertain. Germline V gene sequence: CDR1 MDHEN, CDR2 SYDVKM. The CDR3 is made up of 12 amino acids. The CDR3 sequence is CASSLDGYEQYF. In DNA form, the CDR3 reads TGCGCCAGCAGCTTGGACGGTTACGAGCAGTACTTC.

This clonotype is deemed large. The chain employs TRBV19 and TRBJ2-1; D unresolved. This CDR3 region has 16 residues. Germline V gives CDR1 LNHDA, CDR2 SQIVND (reference sequence). V was shortened by 3 bases and J by 0 bases, with 12 bases between the two germline ends. The CDR3 sequence is CASSILHLSSYNEQFF. The CDR3 nucleotides are TGTGCCAGTAGTATCCTCCATTTGTCCTCCTACAATGAGCAGTTCTTC.

This clonotype is labeled as medium-sized. V gene TRBV20-1 combines with J gene TRBJ1-2, with TRBD1 matching over 8 bases. J gave up 4 bases and V 6 bases, and 10 bases lay outside the gene matches. The V gene's germline CDR1 is DFQATT and CDR2 SNEGSKA (reference sequence). This CDR3 has 14 residues. CDR3 protein: CSAQGAFSGYGYTF. Written as DNA, the CDR3 is TGCAGTGCGCAGGGGGCGTTTAGCGGCTATGGCTACACCTTC.

This clonotype occurred a few times. This may be a read error: a much more frequent sequence differs by one nucleotide. The chain combines TRBV19 with TRBJ2-7; 8 bases agree with TRBD2. This CDR3 spans 12 amino acids. Germline V gene lookup returns CDR1 LNHDA and CDR2 SQIVND (reference sequence). V gave up 3 bases and J gave up 5 bases; unmatched junction bases: 0. CDR3 in DNA: TGTGCCAGTAGTATCGGGGGGGACGAGCAGTACTTC. This translates into CASSIGGDEQYF. The entire variable domain, with the rest obtained from reference TRBV19 and TRBJ2-7, is as follows: DGGITQSPKYLFRKEGQNVTLSCEQNLNHDAMYWYRQDPGQGLRLIYYSQIVNDFQKGDIAEGYSVSREKKESFPLTVTSAQKNPTAFYLCASSIGGDEQYFGPGTRLTVT.

By its share, this clonotype is large. This rearrangement joins TRBV2 to TRBJ2-7, with D possibly TRBD1 on 5 matching bases. The CDR3 is 13 amino acids. The V and J ends lost 2 bases and 5 bases respectively, with 10 bases between them. The germline gives CDR1 SNHLY, CDR2 FYNNEI. The chain's CDR3 is CASSEWQGNEQYF. The CDR3 DNA is TGTGCCAGCAGTGAATGGCAGGGTAACGAGCAGTACTTC.

By share of the sample, this clonotype is medium-sized. This chain's CDR3 is CASSLGPTGEKLFF. The CDR3 DNA sequence: TGTGCCAGCAGTTTAGGCCCCACTGGGGAAAAACTGTTTTTT. This chain uses TRBV27 with TRBJ1-4, with unresolved D. The CDR3 is made up of 14 amino acids. V was clipped by 2 bases and J by 8 bases, with 12 bases between them. Germline CDR1 and CDR2: MNHEY and SMNVEV (reference sequence).

This clonotype is large (0.1 to 1%). The J gene is TRBJ2-7, the V gene TRBV2; D is undetermined. From germline, CDR1 is SNHLY and CDR2 FYNNEI. Trimming shortened V by 4 bases and J by 1 base, and 11 bases separated the two germline ends. The CDR3 sequence is 14 residues long. This CDR3 reads CASSGQLRSYEQYF. For the CDR3, the DNA is TGTGCCAGCAGTGGCCAGTTGAGATCCTACGAGCAGTACTTC.

This rearrangement joins TRBV7-2 to TRBJ1-4; D is perhaps TRBD1 (5 bases). The germline V gene has CDR1 SGHTA and CDR2 FQGNSA. The CDR3 is 15 residues long. V lost 3 bases to trimming and J lost 7 bases, with 15 bases between them. For the CDR3, the DNA is TGTGCCAGCAGCTTTGCTTCCGGGACGATTGAAAAACTGTTTTTT. It codes for CASSFASGTIEKLFF.

This clonotype is termed medium-sized (0.01 to 0.1%). The chain carries TRBV20-1 and TRBJ2-7, with D perhaps matching TRBD1 (6 bases). Per germline, CDR1 DFQATT and CDR2 SNEGSKA (reference sequence). CDR3 length: 15 residues. Trimming stripped 2 bases from V and 0 bases from J, with 14 bases between. As DNA, the CDR3 is TGCAGTGCTAGAAGTTCCGGGACACCCTCCTACGAGCAGTACTTC. Translated, it gives CSARSSGTPSYEQYF.